This TCR beta chain was profiled in a study of T-cell memory formation after mild COVID-19. This clonotype was counted between two and nine times. The CDR3 runs 12 residues. V was shortened by 8 bases and J by 4 bases, with 11 bases between the two germline ends. CDR1 and CDR2 from the germline V gene are LNHDA and SQIVND (reference sequence). MiXCR was run by TCRdb on the 5' RACE reads, yielding one entry per CDR3 protein. Among some 120,000 distinct CDR3 sequences listed, over 15% were seen once. The sequence derives from a man between 18 and 35 years old who had mild COVID-19 (a few samples of this study predate the infection). Cell type and time point are not known. The sequenced material came from PBMCs or a T cell subset sorted from them (not recorded which). The genes are TRBV19 and TRBJ1-1; D not resolved. CDR3 amino acids: CASALGGTEAFF. CDR3 sequence (DNA): TGTGCCAGTGCTCTGGGTGGCACTGAAGCTTTCTTT. The full variable domain, rest sourced from reference TRBV19 and TRBJ1-1, is DGGITQSPKYLFRKEGQNVTLSCEQNLNHDAMYWYRQDPGQGLRLIYYSQIVNDFQKGDIAEGYSVSREKKESFPLTVTSAQKNPTAFYLCASALGGTEAFFGQGTRLTVV.